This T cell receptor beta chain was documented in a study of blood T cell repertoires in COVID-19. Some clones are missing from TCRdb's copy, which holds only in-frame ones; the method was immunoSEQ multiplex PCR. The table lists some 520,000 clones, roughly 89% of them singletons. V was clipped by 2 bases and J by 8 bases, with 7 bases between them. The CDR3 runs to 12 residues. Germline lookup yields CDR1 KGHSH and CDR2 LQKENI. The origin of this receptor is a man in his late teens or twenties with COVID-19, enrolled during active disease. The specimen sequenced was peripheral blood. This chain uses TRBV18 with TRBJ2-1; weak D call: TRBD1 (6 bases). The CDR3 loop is CASSPSGDEQFF. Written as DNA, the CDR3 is TGTGCCAGCTCACCATCAGGGGATGAGCAGTTCTTC.